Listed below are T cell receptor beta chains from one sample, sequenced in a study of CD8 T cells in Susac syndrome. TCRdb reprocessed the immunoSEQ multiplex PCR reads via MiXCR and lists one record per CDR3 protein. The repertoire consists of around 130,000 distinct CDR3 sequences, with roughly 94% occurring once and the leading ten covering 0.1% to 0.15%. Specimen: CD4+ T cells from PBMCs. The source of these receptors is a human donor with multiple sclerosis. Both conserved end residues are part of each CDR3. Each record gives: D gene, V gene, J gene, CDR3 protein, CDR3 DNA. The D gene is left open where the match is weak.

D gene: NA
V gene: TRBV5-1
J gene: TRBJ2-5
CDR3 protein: CASSLGAKGETQYF
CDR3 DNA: TGCGCCAGCAGCTTGGGGGCCAAGGGGGAGACCCAGTACTTC

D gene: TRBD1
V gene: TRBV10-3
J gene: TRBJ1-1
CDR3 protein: CAISESSGGQGAMNTEAFF
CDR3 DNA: TGTGCCATCAGTGAGTCGTCCGGGGGACAGGGGGCGATGAACACTGAAGCTTTCTTT

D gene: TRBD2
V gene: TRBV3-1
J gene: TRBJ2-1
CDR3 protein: CASSPEGLAGGSRFF
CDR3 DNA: TGTGCCAGCAGCCCGGAGGGACTAGCGGGAGGGTCCCGGTTCTTC

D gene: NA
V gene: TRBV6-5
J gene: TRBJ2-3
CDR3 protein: CASSYERGESQYF
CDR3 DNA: TGTGCCAGCAGTTACGAGAGGGGGGAGTCGCAGTATTTT

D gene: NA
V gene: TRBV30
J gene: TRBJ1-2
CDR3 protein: CAWMGDPNPGGYTF
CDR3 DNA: TGTGCCTGGATGGGGGACCCGAACCCGGGGGGCTACACCTTC

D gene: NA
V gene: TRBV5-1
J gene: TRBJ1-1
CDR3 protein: CASSSDTPGEAFF
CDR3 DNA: TGCGCCAGCAGCTCGGACACCCCGGGGGAAGCTTTCTTT

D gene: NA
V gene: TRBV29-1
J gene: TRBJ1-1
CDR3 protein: CSVSEGEGTEAFF
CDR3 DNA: TGCAGCGTTAGTGAGGGAGAGGGCACTGAAGCTTTCTTT

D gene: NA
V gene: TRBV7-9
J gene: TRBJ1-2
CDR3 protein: CASSLAPVRGAKGYTF
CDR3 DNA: TGTGCCAGCAGCTTAGCGCCCGTGCGGGGCGCGAAAGGCTACACCTTC

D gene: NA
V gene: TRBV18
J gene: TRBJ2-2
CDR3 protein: CASSQLALRANTGELFF
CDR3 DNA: TGTGCCAGCTCGCAACTAGCTCTTCGGGCGAACACCGGGGAGCTGTTTTTT

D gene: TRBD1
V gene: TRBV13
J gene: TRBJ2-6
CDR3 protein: CASSSNIVTGDGANVLTF
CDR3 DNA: TGTGCCAGCAGCTCGAACATCGTGACAGGGGACGGGGCCAACGTCCTGACTTTC

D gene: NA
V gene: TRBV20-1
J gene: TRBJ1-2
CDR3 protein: CSASAFGGVYGYTF
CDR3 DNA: TGCAGTGCTTCGGCCTTTGGGGGGGTCTATGGCTACACCTTC